The rows below give T cell receptor beta chains drawn from one sample of a study of spatial heterogeneity in lung cancer. TCRdb ran MiXCR on the 5' RACE reads and lists one entry per CDR3 protein. The sample shows about 100,000 distinct CDR3 sequences, 4.4% of them seen only once. Specimen: lung tumor tissue, collected at surgery. The receptors derive from a male donor with early-stage non-small cell lung cancer. Both conserved end residues are trimmed from each CDR3.

J: TRBJ1-3; V: TRBV9; CDR3: ASSVWGSSGNTIY
J: TRBJ1-1; V: TRBV29-1; CDR3: SVGTGWDTEAF
J: TRBJ2-7; V: TRBV5-1; CDR3: ASSLGVGRYEQY
J: TRBJ2-7; V: TRBV27; CDR3: ASSLGIEDSYEQY
J: TRBJ1-1; V: TRBV29-1; CDR3: SVGGLTTEAF
J: TRBJ1-1; V: TRBV7-9; CDR3: ASSPDFTEAF
J: TRBJ1-5; V: TRBV10-3; CDR3: AISPGQINQPQH
J: TRBJ2-7; V: TRBV6-1; CDR3: ASSHRDSSYEQY
J: TRBJ2-2; V: TRBV20-1; CDR3: SARGQGAVGELF
J: TRBJ1-6; V: TRBV6-4; CDR3: ASSPGQPAGSPLH
J: TRBJ2-7; V: TRBV28; CDR3: ASAEWEREQY
J: TRBJ2-1; V: TRBV28; CDR3: ASSQLLGLAGSYNEQF
J: TRBJ2-1; V: TRBV4-1; CDR3: ASSQDLGWAYNEQF
J: TRBJ1-1; V: TRBV12-3/TRBV12-4; CDR3: ALREGNTEAF
J: TRBJ2-3; V: TRBV20-1; CDR3: SASLREKETDTQY
J: TRBJ2-2; V: TRBV6-2/TRBV6-3; CDR3: ASSYPNTGELF
J: TRBJ2-2; V: TRBV29-1; CDR3: SAQAGSNTGELF
J: TRBJ2-1; V: TRBV7-2; CDR3: ASSPHNEQF